This T cell receptor (beta chain) was sequenced during a study of T cells after yellow fever vaccination. The CDR3 extends over 14 amino acids. V was trimmed by 5 bases and J by 4 bases, leaving 14 bases between them. The table lists this clonotype with a few counts. Its antigen is currently unknown. General observations from the study: One caveat is that FACS-sorted repertoires could contain abundant clonotypes contaminating from the bulk population. Of the clonotypes, a small share occurred in both CD4 and CD8 compartments.

A process of 5'RACE template switching, which added a universal primer site and UMIs, was used to make TCR cDNA. Via MiXCR, TCRdb re-called the 5' RACE reads, giving one row per CDR3 protein. The table includes 550,000 to 750,000 distinct CDR3 sequences, approximately 13% detected once. Sample: PBMCs, taken on the day of the yellow fever booster vaccination. This clonotype was sampled from a man aged 30 to 45 who received the YFV17D yellow fever vaccine. This chain uses TRBV12-3 or TRBV12-4 with TRBJ1-1; D is unclear. This chain's CDR3 is CASSPDLSGTEAFF. CDR3 sequence (DNA): TGTGCCAGCAGTCCCGACCTTTCGGGCACTGAAGCTTTCTTT.